The 9 T cell receptor beta chains given below trace back to one sample, sequenced in a study of T cell responses to AZD1222 COVID-19 vaccine. The data were produced by immunoSEQ multiplex PCR, yet TCRdb's version contains in-frame clones alone and is incomplete. The sample shows around 140,000 clones, approximately 88% of them seen only once. The sample in question was peripheral blood, obtained on day 0 of AZD1222 vaccination. The receptors were gathered from an adult in good health.

The sample holds one count of this clone. The chain couples TRBV3-1 (or the pseudogene TRBV3-2) to TRBJ1-6, with 8 bases that match TRBD1. The J segment lost 9 bases and the V segment lost 1 base, leaving 2 bases of the junction unmatched. CDR3 length: 14 amino acids. Germline-derived CDR1 and CDR2 are LGHDT and YNNKEL (reference sequence). For the CDR3, the DNA is TGTGCCAGCAGCCAAGCAGGGGGCGTTTCACCCCTCCACTTT. It codes for CASSQAGGVSPLHF.

The chain combines TRBV10-2 with TRBJ1-5; D gene uncertain. The CDR3 consists of 13 residues. V gave up 6 bases and J gave up 5 bases, with 11 bases separating them. Germline CDR1 WSHSY, CDR2 SAAADI. CDR3 DNA: TGCGCCAGCAGGACGGGGATCCATCAGCCCCAGCATTTT. Translated: CASRTGIHQPQHF.

The rearrangement joins TRBV4-3 to TRBJ2-7, with 8 nucleotides matching TRBD1. J lost 4 bases, V lost 4 bases, and 9 bases had no gene match. This CDR3 is 15 amino acids long. Germline lookup yields CDR1 LGHNA and CDR2 YSLEER. The chain's CDR3 is CASSLPGQDRYEQYF. CDR3 nucleotides: TGCGCCAGCAGCCTCCCGGGACAGGACCGATACGAGCAGTACTTC.

The genes are TRBV10-3 and TRBJ1-5; D call uncertain. V was pared by 3 bases and J by 1 base, with 7 bases between. The V gene's germline CDR1 is ENHRY and CDR2 SYGVKD. The CDR3 totals 14 residues. Here the CDR3 reads CAISERESNQPQHF. The CDR3 DNA reads TGTGCCATCAGTGAAAGAGAAAGCAATCAGCCCCAGCATTTT.

The CDR3 DNA follows: TGCAGCGTAGGGACAGGGGTCTCCACTGAAGCTTTCTTT. It yields the protein CSVGTGVSTEAFF. This chain connects TRBV29-1 to TRBJ1-1; 10 bases are a match to TRBD1. This CDR3 is 13 amino acids long. The germline V gene encodes CDR1 SQVTM and CDR2 ANQGSEA. Trimming took 6 bases from V and 4 from J; bases not matched to a gene: 5.

The rearrangement uses TRBV29-1 and TRBJ2-1; D might be TRBD1 (6 bases). The CDR3 runs to 15 residues. Germline values: CDR1 SQVTM, CDR2 ANQGSEA. Trimming stripped 6 bases from V and 2 bases from J, with 17 bases between. The CDR3 loop is CSVHQGIGPYNEQFF. The CDR3 bases are TGCAGCGTCCACCAGGGGATAGGTCCCTACAATGAGCAGTTCTTC.

A single count supports this clone. Germline is not matched at one junction end, which may reflect a read error. Here the CDR3 reads CASSPWTGEENTEAFF. In DNA form, the CDR3 reads TGTGCTAGCAGCCCTTGGACAGGGGAGGAGAACACTGAAGCTTTCTTT. V gene TRBV7-7 combines with J gene TRBJ1-1; 9 nucleotides line up with TRBD1. Germline CDR1 SSHAT, CDR2 FNYEAQ (reference sequence). The CDR3 consists of 16 residues.

The chain has TRBV9 and TRBJ1-1, with 7 bases fitting TRBD1. From germline, CDR1 is SGDLS and CDR2 YYNGEE. Trimming removed 6 bases from V and 0 bases from J; junction bases left unmatched: 11. This CDR3 is 16 amino acids long. For the CDR3, the DNA is TGTGCCAGCAAGCAATACAGGGGCCACATGAACACTGAAGCTTTCTTT. Its protein is CASKQYRGHMNTEAFF.

The CDR3 DNA is TGTGCCAGCAGCGATCGGGGATCGAGCTCCTATAATTCACCCCTCCACTTT. It specifies CASSDRGSSSYNSPLHF. The chain couples TRBV25-1 to TRBJ1-6; D gene unclear. V was trimmed by 6 bases and J by 0 bases, leaving 15 bases between them. Per germline, CDR1 MGHDK and CDR2 SYGVNS. There are 17 residues in the CDR3.